This entry is about one TCR beta chain. Its matching antigen is unknown. Germline CDR1 MGHRA, CDR2 YSYEKL. The CDR3 extends over 14 amino acids. The V end was cut by 2 bases, the J end by 5 bases, with 10 bases between. Unique molecular identifiers were present on cDNA, and template switching added a universal primer site. TCRdb redid the calling of the 5' RACE reads with MiXCR, one entry per CDR3 protein. The top ten clones hold about 0.3% of a sample with 1.5 million to 2 million distinct CDR3 sequences, about 30% of them seen once. Donors were all healthy Caucasians. This sample stems from a study of identical twins. Study-wide results and limits: The more abundant beta clonotypes in cord blood had fewer insertions, and memory repertoires did not show this.

This TCR was recovered from a newborn girl in good health. The sequenced sample was cord blood. The chain links TRBV4-1 to TRBJ2-1; D perhaps matches TRBD2 (5 bases). CDR3 residues: CASSQSEEHNEQFF. The CDR3 DNA reads as TGCGCCAGCAGCCAATCGGAGGAGCACAATGAGCAGTTCTTC.